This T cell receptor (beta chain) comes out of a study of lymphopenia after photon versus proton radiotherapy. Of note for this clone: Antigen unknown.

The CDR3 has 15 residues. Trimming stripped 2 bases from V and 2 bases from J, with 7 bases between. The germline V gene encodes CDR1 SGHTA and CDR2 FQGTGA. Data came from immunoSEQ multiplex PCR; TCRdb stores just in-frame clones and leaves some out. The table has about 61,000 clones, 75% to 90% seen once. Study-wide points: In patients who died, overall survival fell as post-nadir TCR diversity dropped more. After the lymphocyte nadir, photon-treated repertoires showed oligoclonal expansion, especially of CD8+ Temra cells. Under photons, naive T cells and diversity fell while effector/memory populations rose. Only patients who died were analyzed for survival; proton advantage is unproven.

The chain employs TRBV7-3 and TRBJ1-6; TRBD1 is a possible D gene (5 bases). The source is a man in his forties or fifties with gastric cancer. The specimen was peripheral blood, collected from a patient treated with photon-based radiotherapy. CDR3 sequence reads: CASSLGGAYNSPLHF. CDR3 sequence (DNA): TGTGCCAGCAGCTTAGGGGGAGCCTATAATTCACCCCTCCACTTT. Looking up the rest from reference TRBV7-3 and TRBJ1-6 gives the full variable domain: GAGVSQTPSNKVTEKGKYVELRCDPISGHTALYWYRQSLGQGPEFLIYFQGTGAADDSGLPNDRFFAVRPEGSVSTLKIQRTERGDSAVYLCASSLGGAYNSPLHFGNGTRLTVT.